The sequence of this TCR beta chain was determined in a study of OX40 agonist ivuxolimab in advanced cancers. Study overall: It was permissible to have had prior anti-PD-1, anti-PD-L1 or anti-CTLA-4 therapy, and about 40% had some.

Worth noting for this clone: Its target is unknown.

The table came from immunoSEQ multiplex PCR; TCRdb's copy has only in-frame clones and leaves some out. Counted here are 60,000 to 95,000 clones, approximately 81% occurring once; the ten biggest clones make up roughly a sixth. The CDR3 spans 15 residues. V shed 1 base and J shed 3 bases, with 10 bases lying between them. Germline V gene data show CDR1 as SGHRS and CDR2 as YFSETQ. Study results and caveats: Partly responding patients at 0.1-3.0 mg/kg showed some of the smallest clonal expansion.

Sequenced material: CD4+ or CD8+ T cells sorted from blood, taken in a trial of the OX40 agonist ivuxolimab. The chain carries TRBV5-1 and TRBJ2-2; D perhaps matches TRBD1 (6 bases). The source of this sequence is an adult with an advanced solid tumor such as melanoma, head and neck, liver or kidney cancer. This chain's CDR3 is CASSLTGHDTGELFF. The CDR3 nucleotides read TGCGCCAGCAGCTTGACAGGGCACGACACCGGGGAGCTGTTTTTT.